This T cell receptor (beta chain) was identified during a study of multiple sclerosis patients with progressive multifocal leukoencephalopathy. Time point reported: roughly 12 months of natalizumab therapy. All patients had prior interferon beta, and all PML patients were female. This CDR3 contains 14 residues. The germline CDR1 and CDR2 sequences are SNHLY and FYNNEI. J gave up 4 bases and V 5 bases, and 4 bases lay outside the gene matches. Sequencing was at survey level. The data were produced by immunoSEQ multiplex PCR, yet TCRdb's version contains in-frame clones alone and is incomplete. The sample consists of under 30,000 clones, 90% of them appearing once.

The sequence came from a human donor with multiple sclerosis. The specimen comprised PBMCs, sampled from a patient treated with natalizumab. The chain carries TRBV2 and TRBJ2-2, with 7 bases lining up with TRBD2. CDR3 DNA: TGTGCCAGCAGTCGAGCGGGGAGCACCGGGGAGCTGTTTTTT. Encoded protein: CASSRAGSTGELFF.